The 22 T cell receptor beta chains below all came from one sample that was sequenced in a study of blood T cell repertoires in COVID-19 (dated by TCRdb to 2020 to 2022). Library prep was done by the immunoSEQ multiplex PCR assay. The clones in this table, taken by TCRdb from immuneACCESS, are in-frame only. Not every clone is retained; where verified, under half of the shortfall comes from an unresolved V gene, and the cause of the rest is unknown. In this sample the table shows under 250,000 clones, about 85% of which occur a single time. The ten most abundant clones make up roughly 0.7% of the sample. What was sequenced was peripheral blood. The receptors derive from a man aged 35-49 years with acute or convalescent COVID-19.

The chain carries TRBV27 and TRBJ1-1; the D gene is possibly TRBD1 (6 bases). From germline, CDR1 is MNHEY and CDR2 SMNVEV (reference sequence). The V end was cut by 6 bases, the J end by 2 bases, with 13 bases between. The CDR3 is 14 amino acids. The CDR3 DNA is TGTGCCAGCAGAAAAAACAGGGTCAACACTGAAGCTTTCTTT. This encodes CASRKNRVNTEAFF.

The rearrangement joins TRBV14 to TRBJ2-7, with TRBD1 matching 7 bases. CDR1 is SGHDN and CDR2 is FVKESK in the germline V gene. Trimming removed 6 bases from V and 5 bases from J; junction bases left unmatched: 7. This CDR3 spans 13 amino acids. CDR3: CASRRTGVHEQYF. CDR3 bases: TGTGCCAGCAGGCGTACAGGGGTTCACGAGCAGTACTTC.

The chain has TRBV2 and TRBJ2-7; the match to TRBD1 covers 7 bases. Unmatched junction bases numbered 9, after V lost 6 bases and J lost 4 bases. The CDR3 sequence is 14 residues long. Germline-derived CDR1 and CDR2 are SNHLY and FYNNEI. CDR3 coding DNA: TGTGCCAGCAGACCAGGAACAGGGGTTTACGAGCAGTACTTC. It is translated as CASRPGTGVYEQYF. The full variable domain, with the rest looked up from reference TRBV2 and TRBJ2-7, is EPEVTQTPSHQVTQMGQEVILRCVPISNHLYFYWYRQILGQKVEFLVSFYNNEISEKSEIFDDQFSVERPDGSNFTLKIRSTKLEDSAMYFCASRPGTGVYEQYFGPGTRLTVT.

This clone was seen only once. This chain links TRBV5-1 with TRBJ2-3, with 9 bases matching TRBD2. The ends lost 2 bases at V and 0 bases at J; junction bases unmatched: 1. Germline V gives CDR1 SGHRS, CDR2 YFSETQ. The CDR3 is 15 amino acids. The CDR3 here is CASSFSGGSTDTQYF. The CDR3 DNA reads TGCGCCAGCAGCTTTAGCGGGGGTAGCACAGATACGCAGTATTTT.

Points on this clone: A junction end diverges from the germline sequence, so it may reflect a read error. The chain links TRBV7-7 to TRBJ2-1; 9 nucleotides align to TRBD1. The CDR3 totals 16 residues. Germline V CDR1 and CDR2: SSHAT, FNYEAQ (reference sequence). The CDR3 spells CASSLERDRAYNEQFF. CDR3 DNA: TGTGCTAGCAGCTTAGAACGGGACAGGGCCTACAATGAGCAGTTCTTC.

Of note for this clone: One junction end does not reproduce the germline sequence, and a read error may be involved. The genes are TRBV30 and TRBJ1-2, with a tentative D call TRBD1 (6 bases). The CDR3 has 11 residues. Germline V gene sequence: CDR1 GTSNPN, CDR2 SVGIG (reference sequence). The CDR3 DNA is TGTGCCTGGGGATTCGGACAGTGGGTCTCCTTC. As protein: CAWGFGQWVSF. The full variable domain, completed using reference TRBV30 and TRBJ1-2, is SQTIHQWPATLVQPVGSPLSLECTVEGTSNPNLYWYRQAAGRGLQLLFYSVGIGQISSEVPQNLSASRPQDRQFILSSKKLLLSDSGFYLCAWGFGQWVSFGSGTRLTVV.

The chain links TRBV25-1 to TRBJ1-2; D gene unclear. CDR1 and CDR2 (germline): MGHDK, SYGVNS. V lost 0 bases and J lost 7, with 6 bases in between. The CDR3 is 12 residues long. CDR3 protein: CASSEYSGGYTF. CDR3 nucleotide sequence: TGTGCCAGCAGTGAATACTCGGGTGGCTACACCTTC.

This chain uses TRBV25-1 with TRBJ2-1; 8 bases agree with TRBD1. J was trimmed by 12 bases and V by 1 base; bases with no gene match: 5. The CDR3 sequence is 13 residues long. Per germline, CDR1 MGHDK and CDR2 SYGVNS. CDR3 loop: CASSESLDRAQFF. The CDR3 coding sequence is TGTGCCAGCAGTGAATCTCTGGACAGGGCGCAGTTCTTC.

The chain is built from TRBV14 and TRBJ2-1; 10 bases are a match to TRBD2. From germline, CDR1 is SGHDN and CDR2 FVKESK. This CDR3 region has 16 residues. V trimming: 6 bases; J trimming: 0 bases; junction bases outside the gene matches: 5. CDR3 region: CASSRLAGVSYNEQFF. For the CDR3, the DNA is TGTGCCAGCAGTCGCCTAGCGGGAGTCTCCTACAATGAGCAGTTCTTC.

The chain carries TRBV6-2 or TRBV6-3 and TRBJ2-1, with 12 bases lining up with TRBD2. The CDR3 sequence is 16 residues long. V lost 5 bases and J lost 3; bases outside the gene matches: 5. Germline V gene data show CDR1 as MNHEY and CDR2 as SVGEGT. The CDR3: CASSKRTSGNYNEQFF. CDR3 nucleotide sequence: TGTGCCAGCAGTAAACGGACTAGCGGGAACTACAATGAGCAGTTCTTC.

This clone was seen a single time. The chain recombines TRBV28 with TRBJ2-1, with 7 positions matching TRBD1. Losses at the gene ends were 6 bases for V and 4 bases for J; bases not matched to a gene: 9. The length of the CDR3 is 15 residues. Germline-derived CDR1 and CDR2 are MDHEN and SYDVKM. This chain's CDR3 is CASSQTGYVYNEQFF. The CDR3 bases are TGTGCCAGCAGCCAGACAGGGTATGTGTACAATGAGCAGTTCTTC.

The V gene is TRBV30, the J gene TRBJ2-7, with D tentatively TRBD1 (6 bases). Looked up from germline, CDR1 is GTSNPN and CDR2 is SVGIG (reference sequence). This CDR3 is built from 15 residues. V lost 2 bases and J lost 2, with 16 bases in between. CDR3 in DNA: TGTGCCTGGAGTATGGGGTTACAGGGAACCTACGAGCAGTACTTC. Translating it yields CAWSMGLQGTYEQYF.

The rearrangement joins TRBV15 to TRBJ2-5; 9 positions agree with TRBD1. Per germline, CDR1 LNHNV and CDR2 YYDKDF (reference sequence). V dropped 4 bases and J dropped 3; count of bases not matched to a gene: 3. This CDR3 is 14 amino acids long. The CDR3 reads CATSTRQGEETQYF. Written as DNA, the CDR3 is TGTGCCACCAGCACCAGACAGGGGGAAGAGACCCAGTACTTC.

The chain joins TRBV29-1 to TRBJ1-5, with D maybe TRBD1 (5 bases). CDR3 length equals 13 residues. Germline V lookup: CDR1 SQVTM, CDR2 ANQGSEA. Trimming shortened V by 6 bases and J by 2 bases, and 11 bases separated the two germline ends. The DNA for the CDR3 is TGCAGCGTGTGCAGGGATGGCAATCAGCCCCAGCATTTT. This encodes CSVCRDGNQPQHF.

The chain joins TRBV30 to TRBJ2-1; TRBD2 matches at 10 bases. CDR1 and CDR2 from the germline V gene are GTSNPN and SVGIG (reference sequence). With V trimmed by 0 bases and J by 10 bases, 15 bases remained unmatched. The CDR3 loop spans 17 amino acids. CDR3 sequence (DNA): TGTGCCTGGAGTGTAACCCCCCTAACTAGCGGGATGGGAGAGCAGTTCTTC. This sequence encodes CAWSVTPLTSGMGEQFF.

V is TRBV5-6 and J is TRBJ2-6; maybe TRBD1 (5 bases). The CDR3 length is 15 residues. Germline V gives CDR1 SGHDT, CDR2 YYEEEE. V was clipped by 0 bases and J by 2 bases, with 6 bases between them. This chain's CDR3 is CASSLEGAGANVLTF. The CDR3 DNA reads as TGTGCCAGCAGCTTGGAAGGGGCTGGGGCCAACGTCCTGACTTTC.

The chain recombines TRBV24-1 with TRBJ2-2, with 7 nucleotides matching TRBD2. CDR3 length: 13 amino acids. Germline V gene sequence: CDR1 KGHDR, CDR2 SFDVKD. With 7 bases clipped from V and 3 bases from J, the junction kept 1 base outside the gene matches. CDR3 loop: CATRGGDTGELFF. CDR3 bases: TGTGCCACCAGGGGGGGGGACACCGGGGAGCTGTTTTTT.

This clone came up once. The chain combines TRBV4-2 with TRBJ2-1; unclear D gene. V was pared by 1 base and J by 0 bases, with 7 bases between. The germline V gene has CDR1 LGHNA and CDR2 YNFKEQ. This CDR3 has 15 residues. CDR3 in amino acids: CASSQGENSYNEQFF. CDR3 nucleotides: TGTGCCAGCAGCCAAGGCGAGAACTCCTACAATGAGCAGTTCTTC.

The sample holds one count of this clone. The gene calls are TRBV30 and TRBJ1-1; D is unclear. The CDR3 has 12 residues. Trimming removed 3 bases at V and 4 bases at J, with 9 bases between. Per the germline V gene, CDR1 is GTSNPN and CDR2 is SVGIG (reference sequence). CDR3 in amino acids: CAWSGGGTEAFF. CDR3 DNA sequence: TGTGCCTGGAGCGGAGGTGGCACTGAAGCTTTCTTT.

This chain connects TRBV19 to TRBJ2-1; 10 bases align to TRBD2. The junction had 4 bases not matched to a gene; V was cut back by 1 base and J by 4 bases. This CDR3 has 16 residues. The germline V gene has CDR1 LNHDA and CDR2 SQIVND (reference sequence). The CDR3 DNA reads TGTGCCAGTAGTATAGTATCTAGCGGGGGATACAATGAGCAGTTCTTC. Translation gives CASSIVSSGGYNEQFF.

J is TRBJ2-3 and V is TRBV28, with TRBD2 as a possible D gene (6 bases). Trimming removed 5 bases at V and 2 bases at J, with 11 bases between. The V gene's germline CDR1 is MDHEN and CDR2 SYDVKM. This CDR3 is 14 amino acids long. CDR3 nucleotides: TGTGCCAGCAGTCCTAGCGTTCTCACAGATACGCAGTATTTT. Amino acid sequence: CASSPSVLTDTQYF. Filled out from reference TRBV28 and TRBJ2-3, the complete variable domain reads DVKVTQSSRYLVKRTGEKVFLECVQDMDHENMFWYRQDPGLGLRLIYFSYDVKMKEKGDIPEGYSVSREKKERFSLILESASTNQTSMYLCASSPSVLTDTQYFGPGTRLTVL.

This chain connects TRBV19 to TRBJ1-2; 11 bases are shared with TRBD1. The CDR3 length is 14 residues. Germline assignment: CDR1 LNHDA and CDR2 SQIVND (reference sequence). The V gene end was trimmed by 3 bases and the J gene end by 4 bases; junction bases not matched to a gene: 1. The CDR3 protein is CASSMGQGGYGYTF. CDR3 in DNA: TGTGCCAGTAGTATGGGACAGGGGGGCTATGGCTACACCTTC.